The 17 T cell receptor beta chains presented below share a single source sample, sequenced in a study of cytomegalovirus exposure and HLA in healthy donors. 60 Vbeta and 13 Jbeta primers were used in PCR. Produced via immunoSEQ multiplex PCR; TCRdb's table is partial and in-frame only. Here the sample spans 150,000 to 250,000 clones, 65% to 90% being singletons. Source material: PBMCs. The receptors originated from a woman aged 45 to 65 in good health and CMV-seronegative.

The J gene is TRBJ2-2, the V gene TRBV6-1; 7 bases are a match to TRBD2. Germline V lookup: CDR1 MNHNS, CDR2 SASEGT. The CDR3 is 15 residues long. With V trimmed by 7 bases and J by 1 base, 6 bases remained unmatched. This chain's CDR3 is CASKSGIGNTGELFF. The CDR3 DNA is TGTGCCAGCAAAAGCGGGATTGGGAACACCGGGGAGCTGTTTTTT.

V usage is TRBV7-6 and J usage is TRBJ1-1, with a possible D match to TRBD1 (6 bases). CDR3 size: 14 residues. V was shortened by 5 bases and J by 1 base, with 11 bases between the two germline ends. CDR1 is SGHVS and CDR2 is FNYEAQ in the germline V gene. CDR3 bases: TGTGCCAGCAGCCGGGGGGCGGCGAACACTGAAGCTTTCTTT. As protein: CASSRGAANTEAFF. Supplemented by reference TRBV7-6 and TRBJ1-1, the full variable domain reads GAGVSQSPRYKVTKRGQDVALRCDPISGHVSLYWYRQALGQGPEFLTYFNYEAQQDKSGLPNDRFSAERPEGSISTLTIQRTEQRDSAMYRCASSRGAANTEAFFGQGTRLTVV.

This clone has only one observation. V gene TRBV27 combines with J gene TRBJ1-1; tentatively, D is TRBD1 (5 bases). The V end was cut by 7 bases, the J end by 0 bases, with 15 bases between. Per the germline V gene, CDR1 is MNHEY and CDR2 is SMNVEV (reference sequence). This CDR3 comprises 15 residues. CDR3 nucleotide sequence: TGTGCCAGCAATCCGGGGGTGCGCATGAACACTGAAGCTTTCTTT. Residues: CASNPGVRMNTEAFF.

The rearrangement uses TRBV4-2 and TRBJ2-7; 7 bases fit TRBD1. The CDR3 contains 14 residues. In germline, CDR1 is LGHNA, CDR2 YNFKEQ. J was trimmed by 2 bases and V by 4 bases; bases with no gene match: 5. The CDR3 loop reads CASSLRQGAYEQYF. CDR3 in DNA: TGTGCCAGCAGCCTAAGACAGGGTGCCTACGAGCAGTACTTC.

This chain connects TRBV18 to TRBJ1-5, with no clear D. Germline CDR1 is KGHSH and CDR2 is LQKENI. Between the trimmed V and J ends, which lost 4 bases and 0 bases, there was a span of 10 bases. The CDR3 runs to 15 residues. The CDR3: CASSQLPLSNQPQHF. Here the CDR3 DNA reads TGTGCCAGCTCACAACTCCCGCTTAGCAATCAGCCCCAGCATTTT.

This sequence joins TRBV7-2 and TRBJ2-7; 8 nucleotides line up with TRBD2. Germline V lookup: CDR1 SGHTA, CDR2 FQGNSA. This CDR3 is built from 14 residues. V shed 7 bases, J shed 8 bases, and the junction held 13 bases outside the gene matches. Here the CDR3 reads CASTPTTSVEKQYF. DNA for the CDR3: TGTGCCAGCACCCCGACGACTAGCGTTGAGAAGCAGTACTTC.

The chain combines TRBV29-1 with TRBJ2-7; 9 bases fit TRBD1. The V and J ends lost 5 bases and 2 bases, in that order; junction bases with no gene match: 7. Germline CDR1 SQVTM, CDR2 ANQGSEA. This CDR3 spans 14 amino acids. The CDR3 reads CSVRPGQGTYEQYF. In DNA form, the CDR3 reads TGCAGCGTTAGGCCGGGACAGGGCACCTACGAGCAGTACTTC.

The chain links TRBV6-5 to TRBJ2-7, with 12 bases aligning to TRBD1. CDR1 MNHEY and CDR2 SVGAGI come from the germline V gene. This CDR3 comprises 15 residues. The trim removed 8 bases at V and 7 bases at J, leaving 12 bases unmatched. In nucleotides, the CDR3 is TGTGCCAGCGGACGGGACAGGGGGCTTTCGGGAGAGCAGTACTTC. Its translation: CASGRDRGLSGEQYF.

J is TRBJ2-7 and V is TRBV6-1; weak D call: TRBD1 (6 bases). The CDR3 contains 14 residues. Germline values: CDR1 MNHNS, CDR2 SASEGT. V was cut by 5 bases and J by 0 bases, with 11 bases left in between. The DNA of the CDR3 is TGTGCCAGCAGTTGGTCGGACAGCTCCTACGAGCAGTACTTC. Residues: CASSWSDSSYEQYF.

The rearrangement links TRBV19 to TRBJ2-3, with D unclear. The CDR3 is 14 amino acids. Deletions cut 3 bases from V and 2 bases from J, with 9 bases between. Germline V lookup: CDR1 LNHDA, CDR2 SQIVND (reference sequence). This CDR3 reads CASSILFATDTQYF. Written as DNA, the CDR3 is TGTGCCAGTAGTATTCTATTCGCCACAGATACGCAGTATTTT.

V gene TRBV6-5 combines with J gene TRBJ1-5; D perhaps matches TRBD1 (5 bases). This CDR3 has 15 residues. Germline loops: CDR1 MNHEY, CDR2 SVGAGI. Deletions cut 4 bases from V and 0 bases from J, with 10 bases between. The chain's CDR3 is CASSFDRYSNQPQHF. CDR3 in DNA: TGTGCCAGCAGTTTCGACAGATATAGCAATCAGCCCCAGCATTTT.

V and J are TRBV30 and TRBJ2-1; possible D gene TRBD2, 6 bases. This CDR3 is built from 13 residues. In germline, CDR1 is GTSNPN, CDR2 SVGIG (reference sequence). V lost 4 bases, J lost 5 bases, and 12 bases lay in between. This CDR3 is CAWNGGADNEQFF. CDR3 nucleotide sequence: TGTGCCTGGAACGGGGGAGCCGACAATGAGCAGTTCTTC. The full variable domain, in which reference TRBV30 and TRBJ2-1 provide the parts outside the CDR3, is SQTIHQWPATLVQPVGSPLSLECTVEGTSNPNLYWYRQAAGRGLQLLFYSVGIGQISSEVPQNLSASRPQDRQFILSSKKLLLSDSGFYLCAWNGGADNEQFFGPGTRLTVL.

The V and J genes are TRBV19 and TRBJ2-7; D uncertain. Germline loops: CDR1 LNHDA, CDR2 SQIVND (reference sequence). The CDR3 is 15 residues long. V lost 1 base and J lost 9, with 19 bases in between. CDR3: CASSIASAYPPRQYF. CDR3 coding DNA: TGTGCCAGTAGTATAGCGTCCGCCTACCCCCCGCGGCAGTACTTC.

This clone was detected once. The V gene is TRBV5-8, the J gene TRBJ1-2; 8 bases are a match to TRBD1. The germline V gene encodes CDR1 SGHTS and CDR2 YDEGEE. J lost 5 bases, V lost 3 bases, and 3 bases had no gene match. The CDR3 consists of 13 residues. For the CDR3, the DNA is TGTGCCAGCAGCTCTACAGGGGGATATGGCTACACCTTC. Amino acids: CASSSTGGYGYTF.

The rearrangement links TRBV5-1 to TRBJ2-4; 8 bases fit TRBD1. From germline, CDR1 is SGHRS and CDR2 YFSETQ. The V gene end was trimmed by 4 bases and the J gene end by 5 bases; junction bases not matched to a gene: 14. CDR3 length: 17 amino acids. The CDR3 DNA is TGCGCCAGCAGCGACAACAACCGACAGGGGTACCAAAACATTCAGTACTTC. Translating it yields CASSDNNRQGYQNIQYF.

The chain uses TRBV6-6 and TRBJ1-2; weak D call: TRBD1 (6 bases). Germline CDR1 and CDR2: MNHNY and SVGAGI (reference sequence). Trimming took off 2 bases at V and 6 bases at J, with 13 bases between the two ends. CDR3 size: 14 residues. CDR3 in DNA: TGTGCCAGCAGTTACGCAGACAGGCGGGATGGCTACACCTTC. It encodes CASSYADRRDGYTF.

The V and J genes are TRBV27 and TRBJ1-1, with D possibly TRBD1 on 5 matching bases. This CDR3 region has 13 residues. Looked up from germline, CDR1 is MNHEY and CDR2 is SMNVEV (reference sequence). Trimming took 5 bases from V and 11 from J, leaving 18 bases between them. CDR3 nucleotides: TGTGCCAGCAGTCCTGGCGGGGACCCGGAGGCTTTCTTT. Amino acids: CASSPGGDPEAFF.